This TCR beta chain was retrieved from a study of blood T cell repertoires in COVID-19. Across 20 to 25 US areas, participants ranged in age from 18 to 89 years. In assigning cohorts, the study relied on participant-reported clinical history. The V end was cut by 6 bases, the J end by 6 bases, with 14 bases between. This CDR3 is 13 amino acids long. Looked up from germline, CDR1 is SNHLY and CDR2 is FYNNEI. The method was immunoSEQ multiplex PCR; TCRdb's version includes in-frame clones alone and lacks a portion of them. The profile covers approximately 220,000 clones, with roughly 80% appearing a single time and under 1.5% taken by the ten largest.

This receptor was taken from a woman aged 40 to 50 with acute COVID-19. The rearrangement joins TRBV2 to TRBJ1-2; D uncertain. The sequenced sample was PBMCs or T cells enriched from blood (not recorded which). CDR3 bases: TGTGCCAGCAGAGGCGACTTTATGGATGGCTACACCTTC. Its translation: CASRGDFMDGYTF. Complete variable domain (other parts from reference TRBV2 and TRBJ1-2): EPEVTQTPSHQVTQMGQEVILRCVPISNHLYFYWYRQILGQKVEFLVSFYNNEISEKSEIFDDQFSVERPDGSNFTLKIRSTKLEDSAMYFCASRGDFMDGYTFGSGTRLTVV.